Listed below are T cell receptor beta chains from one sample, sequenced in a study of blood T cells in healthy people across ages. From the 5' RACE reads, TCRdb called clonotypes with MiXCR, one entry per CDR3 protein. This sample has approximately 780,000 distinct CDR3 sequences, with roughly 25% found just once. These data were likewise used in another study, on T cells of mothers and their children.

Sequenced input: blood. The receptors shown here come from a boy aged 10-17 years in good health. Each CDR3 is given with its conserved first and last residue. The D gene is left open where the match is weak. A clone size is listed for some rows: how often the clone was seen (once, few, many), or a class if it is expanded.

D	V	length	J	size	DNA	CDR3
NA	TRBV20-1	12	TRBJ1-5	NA	TGCAGTGCTAGAGTAGGGGTTGAGCCCCAGCATTTT	CSARVGVEPQHF
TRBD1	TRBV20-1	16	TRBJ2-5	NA	TGCAGTGCTAGAGCCGGGGACAGCCGCCTACAAGAGACCCAGTACTTC	CSARAGDSRLQETQYF
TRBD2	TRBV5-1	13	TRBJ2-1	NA	TGCGCCAGCAGCTTGGTACTAGCGGGGGAGCAGTTCTTC	CASSLVLAGEQFF
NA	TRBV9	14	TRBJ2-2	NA	TGTGCCAGCAGCGTAGGGGGGCGTAGCGGGGAGCTGTTTTTT	CASSVGGRSGELFF
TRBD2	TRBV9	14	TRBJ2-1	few	TGTGCCAGCAGCGTGGGGACTAGGTACAATGAGCAGTTCTTC	CASSVGTRYNEQFF
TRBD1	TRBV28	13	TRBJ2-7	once	TGTGCCAGCAGGAAACAGGGGTCCCACGAGCAGTACTTC	CASRKQGSHEQYF
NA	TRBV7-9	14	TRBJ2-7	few	TGTGCCAGCAGCTTAGCGGGGGATTACTACGAGCAGTACTTC	CASSLAGDYYEQYF
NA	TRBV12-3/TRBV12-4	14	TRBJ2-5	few	TGTGCCAGCAGTCCACTGGACGGAAGGGAGACCCAGTACTTC	CASSPLDGRETQYF
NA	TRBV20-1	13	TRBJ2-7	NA	TGCAGTGCTACCGTAGGGGGCTCCTACGAGCAGTACTTC	CSATVGGSYEQYF
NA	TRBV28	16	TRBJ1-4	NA	TGTGCCAGCAGTACCGGGACGGACCTTGGGGATGAAAAACTGTTTTTT	CASSTGTDLGDEKLFF
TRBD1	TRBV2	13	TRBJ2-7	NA	TGTGCCAGCCAGGGGGCGGGGCCCTCGGAGCAGTACTTC	CASQGAGPSEQYF
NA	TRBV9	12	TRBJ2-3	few	TGTGCCAGCAGCGGTAGAGCGGATGGGCAGTATTTT	CASSGRADGQYF
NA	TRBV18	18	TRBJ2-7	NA	TGTGCCAGCTCACCACGACTATCGGTAGGGACAATTTTCGCCGAGCAGTACTTC	CASSPRLSVGTIFAEQYF
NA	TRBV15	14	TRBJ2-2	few	TGTGCCACCAGCCGAGATGGGTACACCGGGGAGCTGTTTTTT	CATSRDGYTGELFF
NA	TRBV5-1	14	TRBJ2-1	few	TGCGCCAGCAGGTCAGCGAGCTCCTACAATGAGCAGTTCTTC	CASRSASSYNEQFF
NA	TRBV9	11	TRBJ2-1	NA	TGTGCCAGCAGCGTCCGAAATGAGCAGTTCTTC	CASSVRNEQFF
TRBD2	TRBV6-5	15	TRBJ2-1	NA	TGTGCCAGCAGTCTAGCGGGGGCGGAGATGTATGAGCAGTTCTTC	CASSLAGAEMYEQFF
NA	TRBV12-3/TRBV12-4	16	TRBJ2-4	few	TGTGCCAGCAGCCAGGACGGAGGGGGGTCCAAAAACATTCAGTACTTC	CASSQDGGGSKNIQYF
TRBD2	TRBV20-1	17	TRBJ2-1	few	TGCAGTGCTAGCAGGGCCCCTTGGGGGGGGACCTACAATGAGCAGTTCTTC	CSASRAPWGGTYNEQFF
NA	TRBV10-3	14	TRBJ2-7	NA	TGTGCCATCAGTGAATACGGACACTCCTACGAGCAGTACTTC	CAISEYGHSYEQYF
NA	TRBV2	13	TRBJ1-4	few	TGTGCCAGCAGTGAAGCGGAATCCGGGCAACTGTTTTTT	CASSEAESGQLFF
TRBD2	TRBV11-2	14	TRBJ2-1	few	TGTGCCAGCAGCTCCCTAGCGGGGTACAATGAGCAGTTCTTC	CASSSLAGYNEQFF
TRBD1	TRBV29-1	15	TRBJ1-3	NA	TGCAGCGTTGAGAACACAGGGGGCTCTGGAAACACCATATATTTT	CSVENTGGSGNTIYF
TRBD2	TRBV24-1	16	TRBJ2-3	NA	TGTGCCACCAGTGATTCACTAGCGGGGGGGCCAGATACGCAGTATTTT	CATSDSLAGGPDTQYF
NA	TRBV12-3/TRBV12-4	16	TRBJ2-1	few	TGTGCCGGCACTACCACGAAGGACTTCTCCTACAATGAGCAGTTCTTC	CAGTTTKDFSYNEQFF
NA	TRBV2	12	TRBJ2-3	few	TGTGCCAGCAGTGTTGGGGAAGATACGCAGTATTTT	CASSVGEDTQYF
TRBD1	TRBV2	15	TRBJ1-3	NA	TGTGCCAGCACCGAGGGTAGGGACAGGGGACACACCATATATTTT	CASTEGRDRGHTIYF
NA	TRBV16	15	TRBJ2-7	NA	TGTGCCAGCAGCCAATCATCAGTAGCCACCTACGAGCAGTACTTC	CASSQSSVATYEQYF
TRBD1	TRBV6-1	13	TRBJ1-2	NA	TGTGCCAGCAGAGGACAGGGCCAGGGTGGCTACACCTTC	CASRGQGQGGYTF
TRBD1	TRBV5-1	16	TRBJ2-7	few	TGCGCCAGCAGCTTGGCCGATACCGGGACAGGGAGGGAGCAGTACTTC	CASSLADTGTGREQYF